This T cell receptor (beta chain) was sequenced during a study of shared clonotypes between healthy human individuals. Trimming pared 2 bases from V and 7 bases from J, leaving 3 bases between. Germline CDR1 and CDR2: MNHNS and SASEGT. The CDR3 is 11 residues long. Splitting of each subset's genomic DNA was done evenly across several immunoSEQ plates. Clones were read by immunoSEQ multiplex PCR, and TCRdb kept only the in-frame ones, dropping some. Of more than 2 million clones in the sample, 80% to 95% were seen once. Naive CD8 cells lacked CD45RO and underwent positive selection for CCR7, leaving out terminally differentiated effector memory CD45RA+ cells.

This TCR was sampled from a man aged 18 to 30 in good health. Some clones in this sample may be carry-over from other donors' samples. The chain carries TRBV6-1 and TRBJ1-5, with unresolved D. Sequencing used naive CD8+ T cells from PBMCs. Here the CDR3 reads CASSEPQPQHF. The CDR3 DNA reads TGTGCCAGCAGTGAACCCCAGCCCCAGCATTTT.